This TCR beta chain came from a study of long-term antiretroviral therapy in people with HIV. General study points: The ART regimens used between the mid-2000s and the late 2010s may be less effective than current ones. Diversity increased after ART yet remained lower than in transplant donor controls. Controls showed broader CDR3 length ranges than did the HIV repertoires.

Survey-level immunoSEQ v3.0 assays were run. Sequencing was intended to reach about 40,000-55,000 T-cell genomes per sample. Using immunoSEQ multiplex PCR, the repertoire was profiled, and TCRdb retains in-frame clones only, with some absent. The sample yields 20,000 to 25,000 clones, 76% seen once. This CDR3 contains 16 residues. Germline V gene sequence: CDR1 LNHDA, CDR2 SQIVND (reference sequence). V trimming: 3 bases; J trimming: 1 base; junction bases outside the gene matches: 9. With respect to this clone: Its antigen is as yet unknown.

The source is a woman aged 40-49 years with HIV. The sequencing here drew on unsorted PBMCs, taken 1.1 years before starting antiretroviral therapy. The chain uses TRBV19 and TRBJ2-7, with 7 bases that match TRBD2. The CDR3 DNA reads TGTGCCAGTAGTATTGTTCCTGGCGGGAGTTCCTACGAGCAGTACTTC. Translating it yields CASSIVPGGSSYEQYF.